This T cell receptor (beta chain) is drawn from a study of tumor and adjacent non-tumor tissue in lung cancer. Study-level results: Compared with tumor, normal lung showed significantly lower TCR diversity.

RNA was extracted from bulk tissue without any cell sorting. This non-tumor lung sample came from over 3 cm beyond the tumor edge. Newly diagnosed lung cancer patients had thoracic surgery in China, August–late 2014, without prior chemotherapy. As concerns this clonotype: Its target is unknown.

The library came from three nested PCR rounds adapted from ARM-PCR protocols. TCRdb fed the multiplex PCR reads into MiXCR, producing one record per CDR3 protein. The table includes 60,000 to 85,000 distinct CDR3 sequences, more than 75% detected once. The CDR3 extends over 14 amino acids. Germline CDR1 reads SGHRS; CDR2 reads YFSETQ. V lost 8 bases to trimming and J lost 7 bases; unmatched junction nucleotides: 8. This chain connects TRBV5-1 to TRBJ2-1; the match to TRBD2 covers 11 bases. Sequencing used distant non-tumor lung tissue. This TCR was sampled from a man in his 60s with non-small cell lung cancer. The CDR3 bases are TGCGCCAGTAGCCACATAGCGGGAGGGAATGAGCAGTTCTTC. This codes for CASSHIAGGNEQFF.